The 9 T cell receptor beta chains below were found in one sample sequenced in a study of identical twins. TCRdb analysed the 5' RACE reads with MiXCR anew, one entry per CDR3 protein. Of about 520,000 distinct CDR3 sequences in the sample, about 20% were seen once. Another study also made use of these data, one on T cells expressing NK-cell markers.

What was sequenced was CD4+ T cells sorted from blood. Receptors were obtained from a woman between 18 and 29 years old in good health.

CDR3 region: CSARDWSGGMWETQYF. The CDR3 DNA sequence: TGCAGTGCTAGAGATTGGAGCGGTGGAATGTGGGAGACCCAGTACTTC. V and J are TRBV20-1 and TRBJ2-5; D perhaps matches TRBD2 (5 bases). This CDR3 region has 16 residues. CDR1 is DFQATT, CDR2 SNEGSKA, per germline (reference sequence). V was trimmed by 0 bases and J by 5 bases, leaving 19 bases between them.

This chain joins TRBV20-1 and TRBJ2-5; 8 bases align to TRBD2. This CDR3 has 15 amino acids. With 3 bases clipped from V and 0 bases from J, the junction kept 6 bases outside the gene matches. The germline V gene has CDR1 DFQATT and CDR2 SNEGSKA (reference sequence). This CDR3 reads CSASERGWYQETQYF. The CDR3 coding sequence is TGCAGTGCTAGTGAGCGGGGGTGGTACCAAGAGACCCAGTACTTC.

DNA for the CDR3: TGTGCCAGCAGCTACAGGGGGCGTACCGGCTACACCTTC. Translation gives CASSYRGRTGYTF. The V gene is TRBV7-2, the J gene TRBJ1-2, with 9 bases matching TRBD1. Germline V gene sequence: CDR1 SGHTA, CDR2 FQGNSA. This CDR3 is 13 amino acids long. Trimming cost V 4 bases and J 8 bases; bases outside gene matches: 5.

The chain employs TRBV12-3 or TRBV12-4 and TRBJ1-5; D gene ambiguous. The V and J ends lost 5 bases and 9 bases respectively, with 11 bases between them. The CDR3 spans 12 residues. The CDR3 sequence: CASSTRAAPQHF. CDR3 DNA sequence: TGTGCCAGCAGTACGAGGGCTGCGCCCCAGCATTTT.

This clonotype was recorded at least ten times. The V call is TRBV15, the J call TRBJ2-5, with TRBD2 identical over 11 bases. Germline loops: CDR1 LNHNV, CDR2 YYDKDF (reference sequence). The CDR3 totals 15 residues. The DNA for the CDR3 is TGTGCTACAGGAAGGAAACTAGCGGGAGAGGAGACCCAGTACTTC. Residues: CATGRKLAGEETQYF.

The chain uses TRBV7-6 and TRBJ2-5; D is unresolved. The V end was cut by 5 bases, the J end by 7 bases, with 17 bases between. The CDR3 length is 14 residues. Germline values: CDR1 SGHVS, CDR2 FNYEAQ. The CDR3: CASSHPSGLGTQYF. The CDR3 nucleotides are TGTGCCAGCAGCCACCCGTCCGGCCTGGGGACCCAGTACTTC.

The chain is built from TRBV2 and TRBJ1-5; weak D call: TRBD1 (6 bases). The length of the CDR3 is 15 residues. Germline lookup yields CDR1 SNHLY and CDR2 FYNNEI. Trimming pared 5 bases from V and 3 bases from J, leaving 14 bases between. DNA for the CDR3: TGTGCCAGCAGTCAAAGGGGGGGACTCAATCAGCCCCAGCATTTT. Its translation is CASSQRGGLNQPQHF.

The V gene is TRBV10-1, the J gene TRBJ1-1, with TRBD1 matching over 8 bases. The CDR3 spans 13 residues. The J segment lost 2 bases and the V segment lost 10 bases, leaving 6 bases of the junction unmatched. CDR1 WNHNN and CDR2 SYGVQD come from the germline V gene (reference sequence). CDR3 nucleotides: TGCGCCACACGACAGGGGTTAAACACTGAAGCTTTCTTT. It is translated as CATRQGLNTEAFF.

V is TRBV20-1 and J is TRBJ2-1; D possibly matches TRBD1 or TRBD2 (5 bases each). The CDR3 sequence is 16 residues long. Trimming left V 0 bases short and J 4 bases short, with 16 bases between. CDR1 DFQATT and CDR2 SNEGSKA come from the germline V gene (reference sequence). The CDR3 bases are TGCAGTGCTAGAGATTACATGGGACCGAAATACAATGAGCAGTTCTTC. It encodes CSARDYMGPKYNEQFF.